This TCR beta chain is drawn from a study of lung T cells in sarcoidosis with Löfgren's syndrome. Overall study findings and caveats: Recognition of an unidentified sarcoidosis antigen was only suggested.

This clonotype appeared a few times. The antigen is unknown. A much larger clone lies one base from this, so it may be a read error. Each CDR3 protein gets one entry after TCRdb re-called the reads with MiXCR. This table has roughly 63,000 distinct CDR3 sequences, around 20% appearing once. This TCR came from a human donor with sarcoidosis (Löfgren's syndrome or another form), or a control subject (not recorded which). The material sequenced was CD4+ T cells from PBMCs.

CDR3 bases: TGTGCCAGCAGTTATAAACAGGTCGGCGGCCCCTACAATAAGCAGTTCTTC. Residues: CASSYKQVGGPYNKQFF. V gene TRBV27 combines with J gene TRBJ2-1, with D possibly being TRBD1 (5 bases). CDR1 and CDR2 from the germline V gene are MNHEY and SMNVEV (reference sequence). This CDR3 region has 17 residues.